This T cell receptor beta chain was captured by sequencing in a study of T-cell reconstitution after alpha-beta-depleted transplantation in children. Findings and limits, study-wide: One year after transplant, T-cell counts and diversity came mostly from newly produced T cells.

Unique molecular identifiers were incorporated during preparation of the TCRbeta library. One entry per CDR3 protein, called by TCRdb with MiXCR from the PCR reads. The table includes roughly 6,100 distinct CDR3 sequences, around 15% detected once. This clonotype was seen at least ten times. Its specificity is not known. The TCR comes from a patient between 2 and 10 years old who had a stem cell transplant for inherited bone marrow failure, so the T cells may come from the graft donor. The sample was PBMCs, mostly from graft donor cells, taken 180 days after TCRalphabeta/CD19-depleted stem cell transplant.

DNA for the CDR3: TGTGCCAGCAGCTCGTGGAATGAGCAGTTCTTC. It specifies CASSSWNEQFF. The chain recombines TRBV7-9 with TRBJ2-1, with unresolved D. The CDR3 runs to 11 residues. Germline CDR1 and CDR2: SEHNR and FQNEAQ (reference sequence). V lost 4 bases and J lost 7, with 5 bases in between. Together with reference TRBV7-9 and TRBJ2-1, the CDR3 gives the full variable domain: DTGVSQNPRHKITKRGQNVTFRCDPISEHNRLYWYRQTLGQGPEFLTYFQNEAQLEKSRLLSDRFSAERPKGSFSTLEIQRTEQGDSAMYLCASSSWNEQFFGPGTRLTVL.